This T cell receptor beta chain was observed in a study of read filtering for tumor transcriptome and immune sequencing. The germline V gene has CDR1 LNHDA and CDR2 SQIVND (reference sequence). The CDR3 runs 15 residues. V was pared by 5 bases and J by 5 bases, with 18 bases between. This clonotype has a count of ten or more. Molecular barcoded adaptors covering alpha/delta and beta/gamma chains were used on roughly 400 ng RNA. Using its own MiXCR run on the reads, TCRdb lists one record per CDR3 protein. The sample holds 100,000 to 150,000 distinct CDR3 sequences, about 13% seen once. This receptor was obtained from a donor aged 40 or over with multiple myeloma. J is TRBJ2-5 and V is TRBV19; a weak D match, TRBD2 (5 bases). Material: a population of CD138-negative cells sorted from bone marrow. CDR3 DNA: TGTGCCAGTAGTCACGCTACTAGTTTCGGGGAGACCCAGTACTTC. It encodes CASSHATSFGETQYF.